Sequencing of this T cell receptor (beta chain) was carried out in a study of blood T cell repertoires in COVID-19. In the original analysis: Reference gene primers were amplified, and this amplification served to estimate nucleated cell counts. Assay used: immunoSEQ multiplex PCR; TCRdb lists only in-frame clones, some missing. That table supplies the V and J calls and clone size; D and trimming were determined from the DNA. The table shows under 200,000 clones, with roughly 83% occurring only once. Individuals aged about 18 to 89 years were recruited from roughly 23 US areas. The CDR3 covers 14 residues. Germline V gene sequence: CDR1 GTSNPN, CDR2 SVGIG (reference sequence). Trimming took 3 bases from V and 4 from J, leaving 12 bases between them.

The genes are TRBV30 and TRBJ2-2; D perhaps matches TRBD1 (5 bases). The material sequenced was PBMCs or T cells enriched from blood (not recorded which). The TCR sequence derives from a man in his forties with acute COVID-19. The CDR3 region is CAWRKGSSTGELFF. CDR3 DNA sequence: TGTGCCTGGAGGAAGGGGTCGAGCACCGGGGAGCTGTTTTTT.